A single sample gave rise to the 13 T cell receptor beta chains below, sequenced in a study of blood T cell repertoires in COVID-19. Here immunoSEQ multiplex PCR was the method, and the copy in TCRdb shows in-frame clones only, minus some. The table records approximately 75,000 clones, around 80% of them present only once. Sequenced input: peripheral blood. Every receptor here comes from a woman between 50 and 59 years old with acute or convalescent COVID-19.

This chain connects TRBV19 to TRBJ2-3, with a tentative D call TRBD2 (5 bases). V was shortened by 2 bases and J by 4 bases, with 13 bases between the two germline ends. The CDR3 covers 15 residues. The germline gives CDR1 LNHDA, CDR2 SQIVND (reference sequence). CDR3: CASSIQTRSADTQYF. The DNA of the CDR3 is TGTGCCAGTAGTATACAAACTAGATCAGCAGATACGCAGTATTTT.

About this clone: Other DNA sequences from this sample encode an identical CDR3 as well. The chain carries TRBV5-4 and TRBJ2-5; TRBD1 matches at 9 bases. The germline gives CDR1 SGHNT, CDR2 YYREEE (reference sequence). The trim removed 2 bases at V and 2 bases at J, leaving 1 base unmatched. The CDR3 length is 14 residues. This chain's CDR3 is CASSFGQGQETQYF. Written as DNA, the CDR3 is TGTGCCAGCAGCTTTGGACAGGGGCAAGAGACCCAGTACTTC.

This clone was seen a handful of times. The genes are TRBV12-2 and TRBJ2-1; no check of the table's D call, TRBD2, against the DNA was made. TRBV12-2 is an annotated pseudogene. The CDR3 runs 21 residues. DNA of the CDR3: TGTGCAAGTCGCTTAGCGGCAGGACTAGCGGGAGTCCCCTATGGGGCACCTGAGCAGTTCTTC. It codes for CASRLAAGLAGVPYGAPEQFF.

The V call is TRBV5-1, the J call TRBJ2-1; a weak D match, TRBD1 (7 bases). Looked up from germline, CDR1 is SGHRS and CDR2 is YFSETQ. The CDR3 runs to 16 residues. V lost 4 bases and J 8 bases, leaving 22 bases between the germline ends. This CDR3 reads CASSNQGGIAFDEQFF. The CDR3 DNA reads as TGCGCCAGCAGCAACCAGGGGGGAATCGCTTTCGATGAGCAGTTCTTC.

The chain joins TRBV29-1 to TRBJ1-1, with 9 bases fitting TRBD1. V lost 6 bases to trimming and J lost 4 bases; unmatched junction nucleotides: 12. Germline V lookup: CDR1 SQVTM, CDR2 ANQGSEA. The CDR3 extends over 15 amino acids. The CDR3 DNA reads as TGCAGCGTGGTAACCTCCGGGACAGGGAGCACTGAAGCTTTCTTT. The encoded protein is CSVVTSGTGSTEAFF.

As to this clone: Germline is not matched at one junction end, which may reflect a read error. The V and J genes are TRBV7-9 and TRBJ2-2; D might be TRBD2 (6 bases). The CDR3 loop spans 12 amino acids. Germline assignment: CDR1 SEHNR and CDR2 FQNEAQ (reference sequence). In DNA, the CDR3 is TGTGCCAGCAGCTTAGGGGGACTCACAGCCCCATTT. This sequence encodes CASSLGGLTAPF. The full variable domain, in which reference TRBV7-9 and TRBJ2-2 provide the parts outside the CDR3, is DTGVSQNPRHKITKRGQNVTFRCDPISEHNRLYWYRQTLGQGPEFLTYFQNEAQLEKSRLLSDRFSAERPKGSFSTLEIQRTEQGDSAMYLCASSLGGLTAPFGEGSRLTVL.

The rearrangement uses TRBV19 and TRBJ2-2; D gene uncertain. Germline assignment: CDR1 LNHDA and CDR2 SQIVND (reference sequence). Trimming removed 6 bases at V and 6 bases at J, with 11 bases between. The CDR3 sequence is 13 residues long. CDR3 coding DNA: TGTGCCAGTAGCAAAGCTTACGCCGGGGAGCTGTTTTTT. It is translated as CASSKAYAGELFF.

This chain links TRBV7-8 with TRBJ2-5, with TRBD2 identical over 7 bases. After removal of 5 bases from V and 7 bases from J, the junction contained 4 bases not matched to a gene. Per germline, CDR1 SGHVS and CDR2 FQNEAQ. The CDR3 has 12 amino acids. This CDR3 reads CASSPGEGTQYF. The CDR3 DNA sequence: TGTGCCAGCAGCCCCGGGGAGGGGACCCAGTACTTC.

The chain recombines TRBV6-5 with TRBJ1-6, with D maybe TRBD1 (5 bases). Trimming left V 4 bases short and J 0 bases short, with 7 bases between. The CDR3 spans 15 residues. Germline V gene data show CDR1 as MNHEY and CDR2 as SVGAGI. This CDR3 is CASSFDSSYNSPLHF. In nucleotides, the CDR3 is TGTGCCAGCAGTTTTGACAGCTCCTATAATTCACCCCTCCACTTT.

The chain uses TRBV7-9 and TRBJ2-7; 9 bases map to TRBD1. Germline V gives CDR1 SEHNR, CDR2 FQNEAQ (reference sequence). V lost 7 bases to trimming and J lost 5 bases; unmatched junction nucleotides: 9. The CDR3 contains 14 residues. The CDR3 nucleotides read TGTGCCAGCACCTCAAGGACAGGGGTCCACGAGCAGTACTTC. Translated, it gives CASTSRTGVHEQYF.

The rearrangement links TRBV2 to TRBJ1-2; D gene ambiguous. V shed 3 bases and J shed 2 bases, with 16 bases lying between them. Germline-derived CDR1 and CDR2 are SNHLY and FYNNEI. This CDR3 is 16 amino acids long. CDR3 DNA: TGTGCCAGCAGTGACAATCCAGCCGGGGTGAACTATGGCTACACCTTC. This encodes CASSDNPAGVNYGYTF.

Points on this clone: The sample holds other DNA sequences that translate to the same CDR3. The V gene is TRBV3-1 (or the pseudogene TRBV3-2), the J gene TRBJ1-1; D may be TRBD1 (5 bases). Per germline, CDR1 LGHDT and CDR2 YNNKEL (reference sequence). Trimming removed 1 base from V and 2 bases from J, with 8 bases in between. The CDR3 extends over 14 amino acids. This CDR3 is CASSQGGGNTEAFF. The CDR3 DNA is TGTGCCAGCAGCCAAGGGGGGGGAAACACTGAAGCTTTCTTT.

The V and J genes are TRBV7-8 and TRBJ1-1, with D perhaps TRBD1 (6 bases). Germline V gene lookup returns CDR1 SGHVS and CDR2 FQNEAQ. V lost 6 bases and J 1 base, leaving 12 bases between the germline ends. The CDR3 covers 14 residues. In DNA, the CDR3 is TGTGCCAGCAGTCCTCAGGGACAGAACACTGAAGCTTTCTTT. Amino acid sequence: CASSPQGQNTEAFF.